The entry below describes one T cell receptor beta chain. As yet, its antigen is unknown. The data originate from a study of T cells in Graves' hyperthyroidism and ophthalmopathy. The investigators amplified TCR beta CDR3 regions from RNA transcripts. In the first-round RT-PCR of the TCR CDR3, the HTBI primer set was used. In TCRdb, the multiplex PCR reads were re-called with MiXCR into one record per CDR3 protein. Among around 190,000 distinct CDR3 sequences listed, around 15% were seen once. Study-wide points: By a 13 V-J model, ophthalmopathy was set apart from stable hyperthyroidism.

The CDR3 has 13 amino acids. Germline V gene lookup returns CDR1 MDHEN and CDR2 SYDVKM. V lost 7 bases and J lost 6, with 15 bases in between. The V and J genes are TRBV28 and TRBJ1-1; D is possibly TRBD1 (6 bases). Sequencing was performed on blood. The receptor was isolated from a woman between 50 and 59 years old with Graves' hyperthyroidism. CDR3 DNA: TGTGCCAGCACATTGCCAGGGGTGGCTGAAGCTTTCTTT. Protein sequence: CASTLPGVAEAFF.